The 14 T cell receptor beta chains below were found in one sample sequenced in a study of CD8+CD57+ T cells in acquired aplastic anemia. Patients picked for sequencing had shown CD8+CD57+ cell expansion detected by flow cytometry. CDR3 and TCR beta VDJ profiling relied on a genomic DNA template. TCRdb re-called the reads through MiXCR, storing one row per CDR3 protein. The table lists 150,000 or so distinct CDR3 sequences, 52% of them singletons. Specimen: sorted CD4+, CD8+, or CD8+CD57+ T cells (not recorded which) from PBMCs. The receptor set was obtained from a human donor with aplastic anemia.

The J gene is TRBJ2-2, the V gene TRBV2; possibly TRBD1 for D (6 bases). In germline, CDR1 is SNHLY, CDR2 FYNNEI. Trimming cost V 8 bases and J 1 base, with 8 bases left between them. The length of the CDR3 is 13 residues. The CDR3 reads CASLGQNTGELFF. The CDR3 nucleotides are TGTGCCAGCCTGGGACAGAACACCGGGGAGCTGTTTTTT. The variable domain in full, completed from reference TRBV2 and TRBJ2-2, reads EPEVTQTPSHQVTQMGQEVILRCVPISNHLYFYWYRQILGQKVEFLVSFYNNEISEKSEIFDDQFSVERPDGSNFTLKIRSTKLEDSAMYFCASLGQNTGELFFGEGSRLTVL.

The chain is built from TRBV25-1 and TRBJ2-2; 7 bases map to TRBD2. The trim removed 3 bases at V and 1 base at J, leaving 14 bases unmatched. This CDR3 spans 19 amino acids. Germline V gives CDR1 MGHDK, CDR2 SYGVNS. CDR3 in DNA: TGTGCCAGCAGTGACCCCCATACCCTAGCGGAGAAGAACACCGGGGAGCTGTTTTTT. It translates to CASSDPHTLAEKNTGELFF.

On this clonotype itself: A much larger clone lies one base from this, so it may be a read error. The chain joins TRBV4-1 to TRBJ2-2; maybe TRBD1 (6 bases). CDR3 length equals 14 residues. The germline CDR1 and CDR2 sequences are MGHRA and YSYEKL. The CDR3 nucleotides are TGCGCCAGCAGCCAAGAAAGGGGGACCGAGGAGCTGTTTTTT. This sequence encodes CASSQERGTEELFF.

The CDR3 is CASSLGTYGYTF. The CDR3 nucleotides are TGCGCCAGCAGCTTGGGGACCTATGGCTACACCTTC. V is TRBV5-1 and J is TRBJ1-2; D remains unclear. The CDR3 is 12 residues long. V was trimmed by 0 bases and J by 4 bases, leaving 4 bases between them. Germline CDR1 reads SGHRS; CDR2 reads YFSETQ.

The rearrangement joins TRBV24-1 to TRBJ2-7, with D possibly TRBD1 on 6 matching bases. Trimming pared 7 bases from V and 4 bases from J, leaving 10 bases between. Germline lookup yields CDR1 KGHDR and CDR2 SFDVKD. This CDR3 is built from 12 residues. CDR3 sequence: CATSYTGYEQYF. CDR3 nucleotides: TGTGCCACCAGCTATACAGGGTACGAGCAGTACTTC.

CDR3: CASSLGPRLDGNQPQHF. The CDR3 DNA sequence: TGTGCCAGCAGCTTAGGTCCGAGGTTGGATGGCAATCAGCCCCAGCATTTT. V usage is TRBV11-1 and J usage is TRBJ1-5; D is undetermined. The V gene's germline CDR1 is SGHAT and CDR2 FQDESV (reference sequence). CDR3 length equals 17 residues. V was pared by 1 base and J by 2 bases, with 15 bases between.

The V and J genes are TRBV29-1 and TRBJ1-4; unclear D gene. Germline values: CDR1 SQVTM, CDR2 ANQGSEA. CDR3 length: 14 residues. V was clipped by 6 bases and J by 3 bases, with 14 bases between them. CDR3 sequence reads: CSVDALEANEKLFF. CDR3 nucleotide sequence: TGCAGCGTCGATGCCCTGGAAGCTAATGAAAAACTGTTTTTT.

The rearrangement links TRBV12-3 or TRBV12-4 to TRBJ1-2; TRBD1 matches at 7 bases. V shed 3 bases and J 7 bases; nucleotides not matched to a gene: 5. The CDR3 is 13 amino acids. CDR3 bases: TGTGCCAGCAGTTTTGGAGGGGGCCGTGGCTACACCTTC. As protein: CASSFGGGRGYTF.

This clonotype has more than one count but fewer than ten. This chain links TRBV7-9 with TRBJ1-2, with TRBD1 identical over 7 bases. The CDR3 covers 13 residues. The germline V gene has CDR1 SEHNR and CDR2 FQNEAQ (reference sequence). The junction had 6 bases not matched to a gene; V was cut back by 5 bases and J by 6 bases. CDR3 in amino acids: CASSDRDFDGYTF. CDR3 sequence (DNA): TGTGCCAGCAGCGACAGGGACTTTGATGGCTACACCTTC. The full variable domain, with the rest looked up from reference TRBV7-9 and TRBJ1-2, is DTGVSQNPRHKITKRGQNVTFRCDPISEHNRLYWYRQTLGQGPEFLTYFQNEAQLEKSRLLSDRFSAERPKGSFSTLEIQRTEQGDSAMYLCASSDRDFDGYTFGSGTRLTVV.

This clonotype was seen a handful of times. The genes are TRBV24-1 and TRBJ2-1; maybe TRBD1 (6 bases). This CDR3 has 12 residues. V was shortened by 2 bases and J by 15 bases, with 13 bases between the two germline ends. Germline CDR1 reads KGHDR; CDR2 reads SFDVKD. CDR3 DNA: TGTGCCACCAGTGATTCTACAGGGATCGCGTTCTTC. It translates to CATSDSTGIAFF.

CDR3 region: CASSLAGGQGETQYF. The CDR3 nucleotides read TGTGCCAGCAGCTTAGCGGGAGGGCAGGGGGAGACCCAGTACTTC. The chain couples TRBV7-2 to TRBJ2-5, with TRBD2 as a possible D gene (7 bases). Trimming removed 0 bases from V and 5 bases from J, with 13 bases in between. Germline CDR1 and CDR2: SGHTA and FQGNSA. The CDR3 runs 15 residues. Combining the CDR3 with reference TRBV7-2 and TRBJ2-5 gives the whole variable domain GAGVSQSPSNKVTEKGKDVELRCDPISGHTALYWYRQSLGQGLEFLIYFQGNSAPDKSGLPSDRFSAERTGGSVSTLTIQRTQQEDSAVYLCASSLAGGQGETQYFGPGTRLLVL.

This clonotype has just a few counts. The CDR3 coding sequence is TGTGCCAGCAGTTACTCGGCTAATGTTCCGGATACGCAGTATTTT. Translated: CASSYSANVPDTQYF. The chain employs TRBV6-2 or TRBV6-3 and TRBJ2-3; no firm D call. Germline V CDR1 and CDR2: MNHEY, SVGEGT. V lost 0 bases to trimming and J lost 6 bases, with 13 bases between them. This CDR3 has 15 amino acids.

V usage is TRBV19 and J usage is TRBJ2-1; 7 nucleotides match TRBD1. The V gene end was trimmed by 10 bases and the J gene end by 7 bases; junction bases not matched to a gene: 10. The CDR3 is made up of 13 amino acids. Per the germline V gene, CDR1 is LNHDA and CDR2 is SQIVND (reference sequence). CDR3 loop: CATWDSLWNEQFF. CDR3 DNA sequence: TGTGCCACCTGGGACAGTCTCTGGAATGAGCAGTTCTTC.

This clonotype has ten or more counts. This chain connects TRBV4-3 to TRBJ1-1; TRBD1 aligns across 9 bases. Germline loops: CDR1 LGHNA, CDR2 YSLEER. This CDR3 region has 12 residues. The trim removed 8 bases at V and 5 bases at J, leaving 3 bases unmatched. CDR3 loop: CASLGTGTEAFF. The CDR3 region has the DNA TGCGCCAGCCTTGGGACAGGGACTGAAGCTTTCTTT.